The 15 T cell receptor beta chains in this list originate from one sample, sequenced in a study of control samples from healthy donors and cancer patients. Only in-frame clones appear in the TCRdb table, and some are missing; sequencing was by immunoSEQ multiplex PCR. Of about 63,000 clones in the sample, over 75% were seen once. Input material: blood. These receptors were obtained from a middle-aged man in good health.

This chain links TRBV28 with TRBJ2-1, with 8 bases that match TRBD2. CDR1 is MDHEN, CDR2 SYDVKM, per germline. The trim removed 11 bases at V and 0 bases at J, leaving 3 bases unmatched. The CDR3 has 13 amino acids. This CDR3 reads CALAGASYNEQFF. CDR3 coding DNA: TGTGCCCTAGCGGGTGCCTCCTACAATGAGCAGTTCTTC.

This clone was observed a few times. The gene calls are TRBV15 and TRBJ1-5, with D uncertain. The V end lost 0 bases, the J end lost 6 bases, and 12 bases lay between the germline ends. CDR3 size: 15 residues. CDR1 LNHNV and CDR2 YYDKDF come from the germline V gene (reference sequence). Here the CDR3 reads CATSRDARVSQPQHF. The CDR3 DNA reads TGTGCCACCAGCAGAGATGCAAGGGTTAGTCAGCCCCAGCATTTT.

This clone was recorded a few times. CDR3 sequence: CASSLGESEQFF. In DNA form, the CDR3 reads TGTGCCAGCAGCTTGGGGGAGTCTGAGCAGTTCTTC. This sequence joins TRBV5-6 and TRBJ2-1; maybe TRBD2 (5 bases). The germline V gene has CDR1 SGHDT and CDR2 YYEEEE. Trimming cost V 0 bases and J 9 bases, with 7 bases left between them. The CDR3 has 12 residues.

The CDR3: CASRDGLTYEQYF. CDR3 sequence (DNA): TGTGCCAGCAGGGACGGCCTGACCTACGAGCAGTACTTC. The V call is TRBV5-6, the J call TRBJ2-7; no definite D call. The V end lost 5 bases, the J end lost 2 bases, and 11 bases lay between the germline ends. The CDR3 is 13 amino acids. Per germline, CDR1 SGHDT and CDR2 YYEEEE.

Here the CDR3 reads CASSWGAERTGELFF. In DNA form, the CDR3 reads TGTGCCAGCAGCTGGGGGGCTGAAAGGACCGGGGAGCTGTTTTTT. The gene calls are TRBV7-2 and TRBJ2-2; the D call may be TRBD1 or TRBD2 (6 bases each). The CDR3 has 15 amino acids. The V and J ends lost 4 bases and 5 bases respectively, with 14 bases between them. CDR1 is SGHTA and CDR2 is FQGNSA in the germline V gene.

This chain uses TRBV9 with TRBJ1-1; D remains unclear. The length of the CDR3 is 12 residues. Per germline, CDR1 SGDLS and CDR2 YYNGEE. Trimming took off 0 bases at V and 3 bases at J, with 3 bases between the two ends. CDR3 DNA: TGTGCCAGCAGCGTAGAGGACACTGAAGCTTTCTTT. This codes for CASSVEDTEAFF.

The rearrangement uses TRBV7-7 and TRBJ2-3, with D possibly called TRBD1 or TRBD2 (5 bases each). The germline CDR1 and CDR2 sequences are SSHAT and FNYEAQ (reference sequence). This CDR3 spans 15 amino acids. Trimming pared 4 bases from V and 0 bases from J, leaving 11 bases between. The CDR3 spells CASSSGRFSTDTQYF. CDR3 DNA sequence: TGTGCCAGCAGCTCGGGACGGTTTAGCACAGATACGCAGTATTTT.

The chain's CDR3 is CASSKGPRGRETQYF. CDR3 bases: TGTGCCAGCAGCAAAGGCCCCAGGGGGAGGGAGACCCAGTACTTC. This chain connects TRBV21-1 to TRBJ2-5; TRBD1 is taken as the D call from the table, unchecked against the DNA. TRBV21-1 is annotated as a pseudogene. The length of the CDR3 is 15 residues.

This rearrangement joins TRBV19 to TRBJ2-6, with D uncertain. Germline V gene data show CDR1 as LNHDA and CDR2 as SQIVND (reference sequence). This CDR3 is 17 amino acids long. V gave up 3 bases and J gave up 4 bases, with 16 bases separating them. In nucleotides, the CDR3 is TGTGCCAGTAGTATTAATGTCGTTACGAAGGGGGCCAACGTCCTGACTTTC. Protein product: CASSINVVTKGANVLTF.

In its sample, this clone was seen once. J is TRBJ1-1 and V is TRBV27; D ambiguous. V lost 3 bases to trimming and J lost 7 bases, with 9 bases between them. CDR3 length: 12 amino acids. Per germline, CDR1 MNHEY and CDR2 SMNVEV (reference sequence). As DNA, the CDR3 is TGTGCCAGCAGTTTTAGAGAAGGTGAAGCTTTCTTT. Translation: CASSFREGEAFF.

CDR3 in amino acids: CASSPSPGLLIHGYTF. The CDR3 DNA follows: TGTGCCAGCAGCCCCTCACCGGGACTGCTGATTCATGGCTACACCTTC. The chain couples TRBV7-3 to TRBJ1-2, with D maybe TRBD1 (5 bases). The CDR3 sequence is 16 residues long. Germline V gene data show CDR1 as SGHTA and CDR2 as FQGTGA. Trimming left V 5 bases short and J 6 bases short, with 22 bases between.

CDR3 bases: TGTGCCAGCAGCTCGGGACAGGGGTATGGGGAGACCCAGTACTTC. Amino acids: CASSSGQGYGETQYF. This chain links TRBV5-4 with TRBJ2-5; 10 bases are shared with TRBD1. The J segment lost 5 bases and the V segment lost 3 bases, leaving 7 bases of the junction unmatched. The germline gives CDR1 SGHNT, CDR2 YYREEE (reference sequence). This CDR3 is built from 15 residues.

The V call is TRBV25-1, the J call TRBJ2-7, with D perhaps matching TRBD2 (5 bases). The V end was cut by 4 bases, the J end by 0 bases, with 19 bases between. The V gene's germline CDR1 is MGHDK and CDR2 SYGVNS. The CDR3 has 17 amino acids. As DNA, the CDR3 is TGTGCCAGCAGTGGAAACGAAGGAGGTAAAACCTCCTACGAGCAGTACTTC. It specifies CASSGNEGGKTSYEQYF.

The J gene is TRBJ2-3, the V gene TRBV6-5; TRBD2 matches at 7 bases. This CDR3 is built from 15 residues. V lost 6 bases to trimming and J lost 5 bases; unmatched junction nucleotides: 11. CDR1 and CDR2 (germline): MNHEY, SVGAGI. CDR3 DNA: TGTGCCAGCAGCGGGACTACGGGAAGGAAAGATACGCAGTATTTT. Translating gives CASSGTTGRKDTQYF.

The chain carries TRBV18 and TRBJ1-1; 11 positions agree with TRBD1. CDR1 is KGHSH and CDR2 is LQKENI in the germline V gene. V lost 3 bases, J lost 2 bases, and 2 bases stayed unmatched. The CDR3 totals 15 residues. As DNA, the CDR3 is TGTGCCAGCTCACCGGGACAGGGGGGAAACACTGAAGCTTTCTTT. Its protein is CASSPGQGGNTEAFF. The entire variable domain, with the rest obtained from reference TRBV18 and TRBJ1-1, is as follows: NAGVMQNPRHLVRRRGQEARLRCSPMKGHSHVYWYRQLPEEGLKFMVYLQKENIIDESGMPKERFSAEFPKEGPSILRIQQVVRGDSAAYFCASSPGQGGNTEAFFGQGTRLTVV.